These T cell receptor beta chains were read from a single sample in a study of vaccination and CD4 T cells after COVID-19. TCRdb independently ran MiXCR on the PCR reads; one entry per CDR3 protein. This table has just over 20,000 distinct CDR3 sequences, roughly 53% appearing once. Here the sequenced sample was CD4+ T cells from blood, taken before SARS-CoV-2 vaccination. The origin of the receptors is a human donor who had recovered from COVID-19. Each CDR3 is given with its conserved first and last residue. The D gene is left open where the match is weak. Size values are once, few and many counts, or a class for expanded clones, and some rows have none.

v_call,clone_size,j_call,d_call,cdr3_nt,cdr3_aa
TRBV7-8,-,TRBJ1-3,-,TGTGCCAGCAGCTTAGAGGGGACTCAACGGAGGCGATATCGAAACACCATATATTTT,CASSLEGTQRRRYRNTIYF
TRBV20-1,-,TRBJ1-1,-,TGCAGTGCTAACGGCGGACTGAACACTGAAGCTTTCTTT,CSANGGLNTEAFF
TRBV10-3,-,TRBJ2-5,TRBD1,TGTGCCATCAGTGTCCCGGGACAGGGGTTTGAGACCCAGTACTTC,CAISVPGQGFETQYF
TRBV20-1,-,TRBJ1-2,TRBD1,TGCAGTGCCCCATCACAGGGGCGGAACTATGGCTACACCTTC,CSAPSQGRNYGYTF
TRBV27,-,TRBJ1-6,-,TGTGCCAGCAGATCATCAGGGACCTCACCCCTCCACTTT,CASRSSGTSPLHF
TRBV6-5,-,TRBJ2-5,-,TGTGCCAGCAGTTACGACGGGGGCAGGCCCGGGGTGGGAGAGACCCAGTACTTC,CASSYDGGRPGVGETQYF
TRBV6-2/TRBV6-3,-,TRBJ2-1,TRBD2,TGTGCCAGCAGGACTTACGTCCTAATAGCGGGAGGAAGGTCCAATGAGCAGTTCTTC,CASRTYVLIAGGRSNEQFF
TRBV12-1,-,TRBJ2-1,-,TGTGCCAGCAGCCCCTCGTCCGACCCCCAAAGACCCTACAATGAGCAGTTCTTC,CASSPSSDPQRPYNEQFF
TRBV24-1,-,TRBJ1-1,-,TGTGCCACCAGAGGGCAGGCCACTGAAGCTTTCTTT,CATRGQATEAFF
TRBV7-9,-,TRBJ2-1,-,TGTGCCAGCAGCTGGAGGGGCAATGAGCAGTTCTTC,CASSWRGNEQFF
TRBV7-2,-,TRBJ2-3,-,TGTGCCAGCCGCTTCAGAGGAGCGGGCCCTATCACAGATACGCAGTATTTT,CASRFRGAGPITDTQYF
TRBV7-9,-,TRBJ1-2,-,TGTGCCAGCAGCTCCCGGGACCTCGTTGGTGGCTACACCTTC,CASSSRDLVGGYTF
TRBV20-1,few,TRBJ1-1,TRBD1,TGCAGTGGCGCGGACAGGGGGCGGAGTGAAGCTTTCTTT,CSGADRGRSEAFF
TRBV4-2,-,TRBJ2-3,-,TGTGCCAGCAGCCAAGATAGAGACTCGTATGACACAGATACGCAGTATTTT,CASSQDRDSYDTDTQYF
TRBV28,-,TRBJ2-7,-,TGTGCCAGCAGCCCGGGGGTCCGCGAGCAGTACTTC,CASSPGVREQYF
TRBV6-5,few,TRBJ2-1,-,TGTGCCAGCAGTTACAAAGCGCCCTCCAATGAGCAGTTCTTC,CASSYKAPSNEQFF
TRBV7-6,-,TRBJ1-3,-,TGTGCCAGCCGTGCTGGGGGGGCTGGAAACACCATATATTTT,CASRAGGAGNTIYF
TRBV6-1,-,TRBJ2-3,TRBD1,TGTGCCAGCAGTGAAAGGCAGGGGGCAGTAGATACGCAGTATTTT,CASSERQGAVDTQYF
TRBV20-1,-,TRBJ2-1,TRBD2,TGCAGTGCTGCCGGGACTAGCGTCCATGAGCAGTTCTTC,CSAAGTSVHEQFF
TRBV2,-,TRBJ2-1,TRBD1,TGTGCCAGCAGACCCAGGGGGCTTAGCTCCTACAATGAGCAGTTCTTC,CASRPRGLSSYNEQFF
TRBV2,-,TRBJ2-2,TRBD2,TGTGCCAGCAGTCTAGCGGGGGCAGATACCGGGGAGCTGTTTTTT,CASSLAGADTGELFF
TRBV7-2,-,TRBJ1-5,TRBD1,TGTGCCAGCAGCAGACAGGGCGGTCAGCCCCAGCATTTT,CASSRQGGQPQHF
TRBV5-1,-,TRBJ1-1,TRBD1,TGCGCCAGCAGCTCCATTCAAGGACAGGGTGAAGCTTTCTTT,CASSSIQGQGEAFF
TRBV20-1,-,TRBJ2-1,-,TGCAGTGCTAGGAGGAGATCGGGAAGGAATGAGCAGTTCTTC,CSARRRSGRNEQFF
TRBV20-1,-,TRBJ1-5,-,TGCAGTGCTAGCTTTACAGGAGGTCAGCCCCAGCATTTT,CSASFTGGQPQHF